This T cell receptor beta chain came from a study of shared clonotypes between healthy human individuals. Overall study context: Donors were two women and a few men aged 18 to 49. Overall study results and limits: Naive CD4 clonotypes were shared across several donors at roughly 5.5%.

In germline, CDR1 is SGHRS, CDR2 YFSETQ. CDR3 size: 14 residues. V gave up 6 bases and J gave up 2 bases, with 13 bases separating them. This clone appeared a single time. Its antigen is still unknown. This table comes from immunoSEQ multiplex PCR, and its TCRdb copy is limited to in-frame clones, with some not included. The sample comprises under 1,100,000 clones, 60% to 80% of which are singletons, and roughly 1.5% rests with the top ten. HIV-negative, healthy adults without recent acute infections or vaccinations were the donors. In the CD4+ fraction, cells were divided into CD45RA+ naive and CD45RA-negative memory subsets.

This chain uses TRBV5-1 with TRBJ2-3; tentative D call: TRBD1 (6 bases). The clonotype originates from a man between 18 and 29 years old in good health. Specimen: memory CD4+ T cells sorted from blood. Sample subset: CD45RA-negative fraction. CDR3 DNA sequence: TGCGCCAGCACCTCGACAGGTATCACAGATACGCAGTATTTT. Translation: CASTSTGITDTQYF.